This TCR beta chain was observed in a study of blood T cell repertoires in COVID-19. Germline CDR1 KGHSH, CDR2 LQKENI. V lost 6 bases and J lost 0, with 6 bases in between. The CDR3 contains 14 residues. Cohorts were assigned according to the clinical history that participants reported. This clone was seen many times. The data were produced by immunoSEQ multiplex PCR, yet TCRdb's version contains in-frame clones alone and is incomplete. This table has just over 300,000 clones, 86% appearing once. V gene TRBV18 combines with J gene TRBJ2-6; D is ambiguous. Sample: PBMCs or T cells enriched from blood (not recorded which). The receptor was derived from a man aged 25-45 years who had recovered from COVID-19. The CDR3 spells CASSEVSGANVLTF. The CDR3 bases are TGTGCCAGCTCTGAGGTCTCTGGGGCCAACGTCCTGACTTTC. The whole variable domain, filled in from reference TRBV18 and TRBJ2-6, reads NAGVMQNPRHLVRRRGQEARLRCSPMKGHSHVYWYRQLPEEGLKFMVYLQKENIIDESGMPKERFSAEFPKEGPSILRIQQVVRGDSAAYFCASSEVSGANVLTFGAGSRLTVL.